This TCR beta chain is from a study of blood T cell repertoires in COVID-19. Clones were sequenced by immunoSEQ multiplex PCR, and TCRdb holds only the in-frame ones, with some missing. The table lists approximately 490,000 clones, approximately 91% of them singletons, with around 7.9% in the top ten. V gave up 6 bases and J gave up 3 bases, with 12 bases separating them. CDR3 length equals 13 residues. Per the germline V gene, CDR1 is SGHRS and CDR2 is YFSETQ. Input material: PBMCs or T cells enriched from blood (not recorded which). The source of this sequence is a woman aged 60-70 years who had recovered from COVID-19. The chain uses TRBV5-1 and TRBJ2-5; D might be TRBD1 (5 bases). The chain's CDR3 is CASKGNLEETQYF. CDR3 DNA: TGCGCCAGCAAGGGGAATCTCGAAGAGACCCAGTACTTC.